This T cell receptor beta chain was captured by sequencing in a study of blood T cell repertoires in COVID-19 (dated by TCRdb to between 2020 and 2021). Looking at the study overall: Collaborator samples came from the United States, Italy and Spain and covered acute and convalescent phases of COVID-19. Where HLA class I and class II types were available, the types were taken from metadata supplied by the sample provider, not from assay-based typing. The prospective study material was composed of cDNA or gDNA derived from T cells, B-cell-depleted T cells, or PBMCs. The repertoires were released in a freely available public database meant as a resource for research on the immune response to SARS-CoV-2. The sample metadata nearly always contained a de-identified subject ID, COVID-19 status, age in years and sex. The samples were drawn from the first 160 participants of the ongoing ImmuneRACE study and from 1,254 subjects provided by 6 global collaborators. Deeply sampled blood TCRbeta repertoires from subjects exposed to, actively infected with, or recovered from COVID-19 were included in the dataset. Broader findings and caveats from the paper: The quantity of clinical and demographic metadata differed by source and by participant and was supplied without curation.

TCRbeta CDR3 regions were amplified from genomic DNA by means of the immunoSEQ Assay, a bias-controlled multiplex PCR. From the authors' description of their analysis: Nucleated cell counts per sample were estimated from amplification of reference gene primers within the assay. To quantify the absolute abundance of each unique TCRbeta CDR3 rearrangement, sequence reads were collapsed and filtered. For each sample, productive Simpson clonality was calculated as the square root of Simpson's diversity index across productive rearrangements. Imported from immuneACCESS, the table was reduced by TCRdb to in-frame sequences with V and J called. These copies leave out some clones; in studies compared against another copy, an unresolved V gene accounts for under half, and the cause of the remainder is not known. V and J calls and clone size are as listed in that table; D and trimming were resolved from the DNA. Here the sample has roughly 88,000 clones; around nine tenths occur a single time. Together, the top ten hold around 16% of the sample.

Turning to this clone: The antigen this receptor binds is unknown. The input lacks base qualities; no much larger clone sits a single base away.

In Seattle, one collaborating source enrolled patients while the infection was active and tracked those patients longitudinally over the course of disease. Collaborating institutions collected whole blood in K2EDTA tubes following their own protocols. For TCRbeta analysis, collaborators shipped samples as frozen whole blood, isolated PBMCs, or DNA extracted from either of those sample types. This TCR was sampled from a woman between 55 and 75 years old with COVID-19, enrolled during active disease. Sequenced: peripheral blood.

The CDR3: CASSRRVGRRVTDTQYF. Here is the DNA: TGTGCCAGCAGCCGCCGTGTAGGAAGGAGAGTAACAGATACGCAGTATTTT. The rearrangement combines TRBV11-2 with TRBJ2-3, with the D gene not confidently named. V and J lose 5 bases and 3 bases, and a span of 21 bases separates them. From the germline V gene, CDR1 is SGHAT and CDR2 is FQNNGV. There are 17 amino acids in the CDR3, from cysteine to phenylalanine inclusive. The only DNA kept is the CDR3, 51 bases in frame from the first base.